The T cell receptor (beta chain) under discussion was sequenced for a study of blood T cell repertoires in COVID-19. Study-level background: Both acute and convalescent COVID-19 samples were obtained from the United States, Italy and Spain.

Before being deemed recovered, Cohort 3 donors had two negative PCRs, clearance, or symptom resolution. V lost 0 bases to trimming and J lost 1 base, with 4 bases between them. The CDR3 is 14 residues long. CDR1 and CDR2 (germline): LNHDA, SQIVND (reference sequence). Clones were sequenced by immunoSEQ multiplex PCR, and TCRdb holds only the in-frame ones, with some missing. In the table there are 200,000 to 250,000 clones, approximately 78% of which are singletons. The specimen sequenced was PBMCs or T cells enriched from blood (not recorded which). This rearrangement joins TRBV19 to TRBJ1-5; D remains ambiguous. The sequence was obtained from a man aged 35 to 55 who had recovered from COVID-19. The CDR3 DNA reads TGTGCCAGTAGTATAGAGTCGAGCAATCAGCCCCAGCATTTT. It is translated as CASSIESSNQPQHF.